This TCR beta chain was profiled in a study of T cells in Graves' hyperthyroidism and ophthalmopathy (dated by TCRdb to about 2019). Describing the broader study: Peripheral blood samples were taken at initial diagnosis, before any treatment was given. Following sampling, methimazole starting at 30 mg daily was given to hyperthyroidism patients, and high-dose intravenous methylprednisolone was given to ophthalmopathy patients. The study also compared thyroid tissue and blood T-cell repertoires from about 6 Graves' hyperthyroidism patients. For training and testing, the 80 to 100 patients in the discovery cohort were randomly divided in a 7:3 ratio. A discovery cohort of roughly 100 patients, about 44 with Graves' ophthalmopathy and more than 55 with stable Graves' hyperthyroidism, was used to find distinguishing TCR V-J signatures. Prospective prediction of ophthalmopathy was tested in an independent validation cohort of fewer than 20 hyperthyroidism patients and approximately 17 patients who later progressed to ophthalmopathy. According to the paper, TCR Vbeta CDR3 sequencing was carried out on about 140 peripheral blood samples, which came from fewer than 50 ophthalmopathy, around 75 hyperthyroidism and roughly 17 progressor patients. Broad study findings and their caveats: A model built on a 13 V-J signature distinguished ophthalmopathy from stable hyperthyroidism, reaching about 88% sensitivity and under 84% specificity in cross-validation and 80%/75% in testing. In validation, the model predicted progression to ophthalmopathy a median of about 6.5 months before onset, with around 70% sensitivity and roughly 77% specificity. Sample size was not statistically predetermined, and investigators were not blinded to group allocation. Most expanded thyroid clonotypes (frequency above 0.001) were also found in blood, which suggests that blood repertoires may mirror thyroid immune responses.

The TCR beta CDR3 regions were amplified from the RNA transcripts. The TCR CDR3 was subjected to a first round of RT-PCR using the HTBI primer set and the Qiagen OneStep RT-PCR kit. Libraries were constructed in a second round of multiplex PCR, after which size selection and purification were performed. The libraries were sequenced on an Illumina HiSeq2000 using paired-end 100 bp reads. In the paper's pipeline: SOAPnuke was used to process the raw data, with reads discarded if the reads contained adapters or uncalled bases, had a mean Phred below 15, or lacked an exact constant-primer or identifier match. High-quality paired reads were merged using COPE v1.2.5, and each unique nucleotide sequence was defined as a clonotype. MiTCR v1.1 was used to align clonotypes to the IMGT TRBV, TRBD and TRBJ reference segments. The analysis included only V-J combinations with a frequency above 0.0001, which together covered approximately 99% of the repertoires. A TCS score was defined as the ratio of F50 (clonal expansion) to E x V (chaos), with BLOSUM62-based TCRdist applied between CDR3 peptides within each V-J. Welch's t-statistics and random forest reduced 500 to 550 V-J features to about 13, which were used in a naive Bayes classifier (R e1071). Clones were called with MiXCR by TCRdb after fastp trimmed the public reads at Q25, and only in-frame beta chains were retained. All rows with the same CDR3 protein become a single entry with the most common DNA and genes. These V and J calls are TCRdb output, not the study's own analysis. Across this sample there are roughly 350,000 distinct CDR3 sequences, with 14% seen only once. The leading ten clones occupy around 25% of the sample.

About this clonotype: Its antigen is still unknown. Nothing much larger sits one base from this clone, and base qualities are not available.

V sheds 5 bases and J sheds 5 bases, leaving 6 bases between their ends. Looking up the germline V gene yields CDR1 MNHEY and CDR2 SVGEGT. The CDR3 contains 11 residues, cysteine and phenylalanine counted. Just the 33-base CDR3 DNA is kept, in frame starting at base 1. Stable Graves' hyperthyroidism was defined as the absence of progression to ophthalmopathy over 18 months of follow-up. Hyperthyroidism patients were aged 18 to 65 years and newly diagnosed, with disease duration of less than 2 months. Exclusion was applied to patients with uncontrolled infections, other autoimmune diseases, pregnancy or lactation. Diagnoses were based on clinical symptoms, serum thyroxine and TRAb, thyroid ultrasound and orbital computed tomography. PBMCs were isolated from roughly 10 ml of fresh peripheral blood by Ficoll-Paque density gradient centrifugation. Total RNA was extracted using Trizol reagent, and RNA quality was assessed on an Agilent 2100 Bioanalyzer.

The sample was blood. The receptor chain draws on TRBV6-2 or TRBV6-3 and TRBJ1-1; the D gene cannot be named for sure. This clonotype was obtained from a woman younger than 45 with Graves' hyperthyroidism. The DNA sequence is TGTGCCAGCAGTCTTCTAACTGAAGCTTTCTTT. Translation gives CASSLLTEAFF.